This entry is about one T cell receptor beta chain. Its antigen is unknown. The data belong to a study of OX40 agonist ivuxolimab in advanced cancers. Assay: immunoSEQ multiplex PCR; the TCRdb copy retains only in-frame clones and omits some. The sample gives under 65,000 clones, around 80% of which show up once; about 2.2% is in the top ten. Study-wide findings and caveats: Relative to CD4+ cells, CD8+ T cells on average had more expanded clones.

Germline lookup yields CDR1 SEHNR and CDR2 FQNEAQ (reference sequence). With 6 bases removed from V and 0 bases from J, the gap between germline ends came to 17 bases. This CDR3 region has 16 residues. The receptor comes from an adult with an advanced solid tumor such as melanoma, head and neck, liver or kidney cancer. The chain links TRBV7-9 to TRBJ2-5, with D perhaps given as TRBD1 or TRBD2 (5 bases each). This specimen consisted of CD4+ or CD8+ T cells sorted from blood, obtained in a trial of the OX40 agonist ivuxolimab. CDR3 region: CASRSNPGRHQETQYF. The CDR3, as DNA: TGTGCCAGCAGGTCAAATCCGGGACGGCACCAAGAGACCCAGTACTTC.